The rows below give T cell receptor beta chains drawn from one sample of a study of cytomegalovirus exposure and HLA in healthy donors. Sequencing was performed with immunoSEQ multiplex PCR; in TCRdb, only in-frame clones are kept and a portion is missing. The table lists tens of thousands of clones, with 3% to 4% in the top ten. The specimen sequenced was PBMCs. The receptors originated from a man aged 40-49 years in good health and CMV-seronegative. CDR3s include the opening cysteine and the closing phenylalanine or tryptophan. A D gene is named only where the DNA matches it firmly. Clone size, where shown, is once, few, many, or a class for clones that have expanded.

v_call	clone_size	d_call	j_call	cdr3_aa
TRBV7-6	.	.	TRBJ1-4	CASSLGRRSEKLFF
TRBV27	.	.	TRBJ1-2	CASSLLGNYGYTF
TRBV6-5	.	.	TRBJ1-1	CASQRGIQAFF
TRBV18	.	TRBD1	TRBJ2-1	CASSEFRGLSSYNEQFF
TRBV29-1	.	TRBD1	TRBJ2-1	CSVEGQGAVNEQFF
TRBV5-1	.	TRBD1	TRBJ1-2	CASSLDEGARYGYTF
TRBV19	.	TRBD1	TRBJ2-7	CASSITGQGTYEQYF
TRBV6-5	.	.	TRBJ1-5	CASSNTGSSNQPQHF
TRBV11-3	.	.	TRBJ2-2	CASSSLTDYTGELFF
TRBV27	.	TRBD1	TRBJ1-1	CASSRHRGTEAFF
TRBV29-1	.	.	TRBJ2-7	CSVFVAYEQYF
TRBV5-1	.	TRBD1	TRBJ1-2	CASSRTGDNYGYTF
TRBV5-6	.	.	TRBJ1-2	CASSLGQGDGYTF
TRBV27	.	.	TRBJ1-1	CASSVSGLALMNTEAFF
TRBV4-1	.	TRBD1	TRBJ2-7	CASSQATGVDEQYF
TRBV5-1	.	.	TRBJ1-1	CASSTRQSMNTEAFF
TRBV18	.	.	TRBJ2-7	CASSRSTGF
TRBV9	.	TRBD1	TRBJ1-2	CASSVDRGTNTF
TRBV29-1	.	TRBD2	TRBJ2-2	CSVPESSGRGVGTGELFF
TRBV7-2	.	TRBD2	TRBJ2-7	CASSLASGSMEQYF
TRBV7-2	.	TRBD1	TRBJ2-7	CASSSGQDSAYEQYF
TRBV6-1	.	.	TRBJ2-7	CASSVSGDEQYF
TRBV19	.	.	TRBJ2-3	CASNIRAGRTDTQYF
TRBV2	.	TRBD1	TRBJ1-2	CASNDRGNYGYTF
TRBV19	.	.	TRBJ2-6	CASTIHGGAGANVLTF
TRBV29-1	.	TRBD2	TRBJ2-1	CSVDTGLAGGQFF
TRBV5-1	.	TRBD1	TRBJ1-2	CASSRTGPAYYGYTF
TRBV18	.	.	TRBJ2-7	CASSPRSGGDYEQYF
TRBV2	.	TRBD1	TRBJ1-5	CASRTDRGSNQPQHF
TRBV20-1	.	.	TRBJ1-5	CSAAPQGPQHF
TRBV11-3	.	.	TRBJ2-7	CASSLRTLSSIDLTYEQYF
TRBV5-1	.	.	TRBJ2-5	CASREQSQETQYF
TRBV4-1	.	.	.	CASSQVGGGNEQYF
TRBV29-1	.	.	.	CSVAQGVPYEQYF
TRBV27	.	.	TRBJ1-5	CASSLKGDQPQHF
TRBV19	.	TRBD1	TRBJ2-7	CASSRDRSSYEQYF
TRBV4-3	.	.	TRBJ2-6	CASRPWEQGESGANVLTF
TRBV6-1	.	.	TRBJ2-6	CASSLRDSGANVLTF
TRBV21-1	.	.	TRBJ1-1	CASSKWDRGLSTEAFF
TRBV15	.	.	TRBJ1-3	CATSRDGGTAQGNTIYF
TRBV18	.	TRBD1	TRBJ1-1	CASSPQGEGAFF
TRBV12-5	.	.	TRBJ2-7	CASGSTVAYEQYF
TRBV30	.	.	TRBJ1-4	CGVRPTNEKLFF
TRBV7-9	.	TRBD2	TRBJ2-1	CASSLAGGRNNEQFF
TRBV6-1	.	.	TRBJ1-4	CASSDGPSLLVDNEKLFF
TRBV5-1	.	.	TRBJ1-4	CASNLVGGTEKLFF
TRBV6-5	.	.	TRBJ1-1	CASSPRQNTEAFF
TRBV5-1	.	.	TRBJ2-1	CASSNSPTYNEQFF
TRBV19	.	TRBD1	TRBJ1-2	CASSPQTGVGYTF
TRBV30	.	TRBD1	TRBJ1-3	CAWRGQGLGNTIYF
TRBV7-2	.	.	TRBJ1-2	CASSLVQINYGYTF
TRBV19	.	TRBD1	TRBJ2-7	CASKLDRGHEQYF
TRBV28	.	.	TRBJ2-5	CATNTRPETQYF
TRBV5-1	.	.	TRBJ2-3	CASRWSLTSNPTDTQYF
TRBV30	.	.	TRBJ2-1	CAWSVLGTQNNEQFF
TRBV18	.	.	TRBJ1-3	CASSPAAASGNTIYF
TRBV4-1	medium-sized	.	TRBJ2-5	CASSQGDNQETQYF
TRBV5-1	.	TRBD1	TRBJ2-7	CASSLDRGELYEQYF
TRBV19	large	TRBD2	TRBJ2-1	CASSMTSGSDNEQFF